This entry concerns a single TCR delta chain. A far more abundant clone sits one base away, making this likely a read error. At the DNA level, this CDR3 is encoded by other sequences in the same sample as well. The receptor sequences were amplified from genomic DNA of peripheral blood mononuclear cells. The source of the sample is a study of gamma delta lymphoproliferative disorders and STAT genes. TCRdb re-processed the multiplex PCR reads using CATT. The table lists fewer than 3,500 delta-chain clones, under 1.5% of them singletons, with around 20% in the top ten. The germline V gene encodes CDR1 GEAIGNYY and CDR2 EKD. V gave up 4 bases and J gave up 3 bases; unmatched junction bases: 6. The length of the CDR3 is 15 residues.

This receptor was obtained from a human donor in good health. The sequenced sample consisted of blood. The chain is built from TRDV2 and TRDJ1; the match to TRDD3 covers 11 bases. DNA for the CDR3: TGTGCCTGTGATGTGCTGGGGGATACCCCCGATAAACTCATCTTT. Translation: CACDVLGDTPDKLIF.